Listed below are T cell receptor beta chains from one sample, sequenced in a study of human CD8 memory T cell subsets. Following a re-call of the 5' RACE reads, TCRdb has one entry per CDR3 protein and lacks DNA. The sample table includes 5,500 to 9,000 distinct CDR3 sequences. The specimen was CD8+ T cells from PBMCs. Every receptor here comes from a human donor in good health. CDR3s include the opening cysteine and the closing phenylalanine or tryptophan. Fields, in order: clone size, J gene, V gene, CDR3 protein. Expanded clones are given a class, and other clones once, few, many or no size at all.

- | TRBJ2-3 | TRBV6-2/TRBV6-3 | CASRSGRASTDTQYF
- | TRBJ2-7 | TRBV5-5 | CASSLGLPYEQYF
medium-sized | TRBJ1-1 | TRBV7-2 | CASSALGRGRAEAFF
- | TRBJ2-2 | TRBV5-5 | CASSSTGDEGTGELFF
- | TRBJ1-1 | TRBV6-6 | CASSYGDTEAFF
medium-sized | TRBJ1-1 | TRBV25-1 | CASSLTGRGTEAFF
- | TRBJ2-2 | TRBV29-1 | CSVGAGDTGELFF
- | TRBJ2-1 | TRBV20-1 | CSAGDGDVYNEQFF
- | TRBJ2-2 | TRBV11-2 | CASSLGAPPTGELFF
- | TRBJ2-7 | TRBV5-1 | CASSLFGGYYEQYF
- | TRBJ1-5 | TRBV20-1 | CSASILREVEPQHF